The 2 T cell receptor beta chains listed next were all sequenced from one sample in a study of blood T cell repertoires in COVID-19. Clones were read by immunoSEQ multiplex PCR, and TCRdb kept only the in-frame ones, dropping some. This sample has over 200,000 clones, with 80% to 90% found just once. Sequencing input: PBMCs or T cells enriched from blood (not recorded which). The receptors derive from a man younger than 35 who had recovered from COVID-19.

This chain uses TRBV5-1 with TRBJ2-3; 7 nucleotides align to TRBD1. After removal of 4 bases from V and 4 bases from J, the junction contained 9 bases not matched to a gene. CDR3 size: 15 residues. The germline V gene encodes CDR1 SGHRS and CDR2 YFSETQ. The CDR3: CASSVDGQGADTQYF. DNA of the CDR3: TGCGCCAGCAGCGTAGACGGCCAGGGGGCAGATACGCAGTATTTT.

The rearrangement joins TRBV3-1 (or the pseudogene TRBV3-2) to TRBJ1-5; the match to TRBD1 covers 10 bases. CDR1 and CDR2 (germline): LGHDT, YNNKEL (reference sequence). This CDR3 is 15 amino acids long. Trimming cost V 3 bases and J 4 bases; bases outside gene matches: 3. CDR3 region: CASSQGQGRNQPQHF. CDR3 coding DNA: TGTGCCAGCAGCCAGGGACAGGGGAGGAATCAGCCCCAGCATTTT.